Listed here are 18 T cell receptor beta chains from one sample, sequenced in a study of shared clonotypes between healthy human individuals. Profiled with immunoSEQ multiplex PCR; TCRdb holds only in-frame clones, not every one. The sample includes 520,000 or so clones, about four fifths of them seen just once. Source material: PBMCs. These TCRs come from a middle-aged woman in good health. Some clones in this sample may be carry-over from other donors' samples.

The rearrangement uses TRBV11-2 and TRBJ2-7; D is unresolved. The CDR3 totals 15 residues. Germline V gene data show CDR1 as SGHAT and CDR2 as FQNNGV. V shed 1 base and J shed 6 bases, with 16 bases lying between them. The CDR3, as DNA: TGTGCCAGCAGCTTAGGTCACATTATAGCCCTCGAGCAGTACTTC. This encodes CASSLGHIIALEQYF.

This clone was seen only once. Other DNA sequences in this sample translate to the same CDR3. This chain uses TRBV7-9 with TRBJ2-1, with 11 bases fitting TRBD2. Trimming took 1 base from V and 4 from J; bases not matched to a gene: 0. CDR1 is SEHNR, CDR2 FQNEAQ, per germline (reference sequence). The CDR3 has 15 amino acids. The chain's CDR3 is CASSLGTSGYNEQFF. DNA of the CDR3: TGTGCCAGCAGCTTAGGGACTAGCGGGTACAATGAGCAGTTCTTC.

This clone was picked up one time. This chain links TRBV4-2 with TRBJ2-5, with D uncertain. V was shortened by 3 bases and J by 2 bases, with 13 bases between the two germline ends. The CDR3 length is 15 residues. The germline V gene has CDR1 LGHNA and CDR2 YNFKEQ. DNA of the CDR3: TGTGCCAGCAGCCAGACCGGCGACTTACAAGAGACCCAGTACTTC. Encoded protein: CASSQTGDLQETQYF.

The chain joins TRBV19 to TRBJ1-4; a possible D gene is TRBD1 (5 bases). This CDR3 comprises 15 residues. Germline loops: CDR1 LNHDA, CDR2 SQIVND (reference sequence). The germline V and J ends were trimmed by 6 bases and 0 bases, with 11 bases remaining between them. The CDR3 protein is CASRTPGATNEKLFF. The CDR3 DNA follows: TGTGCCAGTAGGACCCCGGGGGCAACTAATGAAAAACTGTTTTTT.

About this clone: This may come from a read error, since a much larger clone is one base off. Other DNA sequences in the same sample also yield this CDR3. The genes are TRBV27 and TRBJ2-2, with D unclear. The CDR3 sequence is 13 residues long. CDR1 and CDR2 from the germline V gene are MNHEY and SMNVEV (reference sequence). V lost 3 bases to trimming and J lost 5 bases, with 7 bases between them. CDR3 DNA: TGTGCCAGCAGTTTCTTGGGTACCGGGGAGCTGTTTTTT. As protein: CASSFLGTGELFF.

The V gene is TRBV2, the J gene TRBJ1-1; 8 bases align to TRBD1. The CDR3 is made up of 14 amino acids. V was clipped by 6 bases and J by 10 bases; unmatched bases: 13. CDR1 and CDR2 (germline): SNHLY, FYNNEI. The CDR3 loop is CASSPQGAPRGAFF. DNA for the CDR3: TGTGCCAGCAGCCCTCAGGGGGCCCCACGAGGAGCTTTCTTT.

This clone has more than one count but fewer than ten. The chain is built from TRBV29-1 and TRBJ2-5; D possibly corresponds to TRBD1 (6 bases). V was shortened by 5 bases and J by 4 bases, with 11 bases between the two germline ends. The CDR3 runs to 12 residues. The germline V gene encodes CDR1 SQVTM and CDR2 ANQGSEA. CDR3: CSVRQGSETQYF. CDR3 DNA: TGCAGCGTTCGTCAGGGGTCAGAGACCCAGTACTTC. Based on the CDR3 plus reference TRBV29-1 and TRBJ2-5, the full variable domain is SAVISQKPSRDICQRGTSLTIQCQVDSQVTMMFWYRQQPGQSLTLIATANQGSEATYESGFVIDKFPISRPNLTFSTLTVSNMSPEDSSIYLCSVRQGSETQYFGPGTRLLVL.

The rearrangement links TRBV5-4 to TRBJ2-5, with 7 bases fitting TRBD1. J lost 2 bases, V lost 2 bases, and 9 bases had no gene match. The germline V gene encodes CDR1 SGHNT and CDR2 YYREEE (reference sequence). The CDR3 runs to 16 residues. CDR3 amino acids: CASSLPGQRYQETQYF. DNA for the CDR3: TGTGCCAGCAGCTTACCGGGACAGCGCTATCAAGAGACCCAGTACTTC.

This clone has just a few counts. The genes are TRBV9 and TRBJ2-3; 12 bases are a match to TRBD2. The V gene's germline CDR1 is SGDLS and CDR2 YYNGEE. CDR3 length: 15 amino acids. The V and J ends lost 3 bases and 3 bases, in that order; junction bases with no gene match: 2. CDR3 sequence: CASSATSGSTDTQYF. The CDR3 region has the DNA TGTGCCAGCAGCGCGACTAGCGGGAGTACAGATACGCAGTATTTT.

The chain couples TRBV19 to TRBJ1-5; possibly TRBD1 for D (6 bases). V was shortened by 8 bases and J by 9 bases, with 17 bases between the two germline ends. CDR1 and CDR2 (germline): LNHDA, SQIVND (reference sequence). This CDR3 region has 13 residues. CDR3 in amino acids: CASGPTGGGPQHF. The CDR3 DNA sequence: TGTGCCAGTGGACCGACAGGAGGGGGGCCCCAGCATTTT.

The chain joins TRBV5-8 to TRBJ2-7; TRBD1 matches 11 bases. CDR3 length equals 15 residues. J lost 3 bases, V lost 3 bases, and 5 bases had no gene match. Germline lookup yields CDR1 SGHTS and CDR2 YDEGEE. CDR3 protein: CASSWGQGVSYEQYF. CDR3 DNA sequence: TGTGCCAGCAGCTGGGGACAGGGGGTTAGCTACGAGCAGTACTTC.

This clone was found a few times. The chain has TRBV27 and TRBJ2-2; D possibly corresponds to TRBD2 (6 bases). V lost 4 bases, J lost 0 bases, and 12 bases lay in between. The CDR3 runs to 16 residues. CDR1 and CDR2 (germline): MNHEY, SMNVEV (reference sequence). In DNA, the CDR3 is TGTGCCAGCAGTTCCCCGGGGGTTACGAACACCGGGGAGCTGTTTTTT. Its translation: CASSSPGVTNTGELFF.

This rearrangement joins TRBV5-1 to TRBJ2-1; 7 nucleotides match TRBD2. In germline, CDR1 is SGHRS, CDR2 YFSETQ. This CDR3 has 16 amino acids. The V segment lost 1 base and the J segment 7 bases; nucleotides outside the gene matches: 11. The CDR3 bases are TGCGCCAGCAGCTTGTTGACTAGCCGGAATACAAATGAGCAGTTCTTC. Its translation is CASSLLTSRNTNEQFF.

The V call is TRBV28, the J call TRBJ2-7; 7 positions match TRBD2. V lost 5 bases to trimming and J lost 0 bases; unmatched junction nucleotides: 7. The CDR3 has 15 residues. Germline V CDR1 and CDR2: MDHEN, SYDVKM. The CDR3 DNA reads TGTGCCAGCAGTCATCCTAGCGGAGCCTCCTACGAGCAGTACTTC. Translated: CASSHPSGASYEQYF.

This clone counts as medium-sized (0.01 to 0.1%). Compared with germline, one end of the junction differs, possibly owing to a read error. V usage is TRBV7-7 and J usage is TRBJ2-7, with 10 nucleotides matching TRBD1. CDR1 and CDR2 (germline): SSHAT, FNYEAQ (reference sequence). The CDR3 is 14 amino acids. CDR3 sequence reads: CASSSGQGSYEQYF. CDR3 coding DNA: TGTGCTAGCAGCTCGGGACAGGGGTCCTACGAGCAGTACTTC.

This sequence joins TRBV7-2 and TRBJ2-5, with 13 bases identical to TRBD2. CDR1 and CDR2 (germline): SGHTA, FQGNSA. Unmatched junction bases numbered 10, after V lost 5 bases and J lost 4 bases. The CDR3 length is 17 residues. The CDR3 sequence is CASSPRLAGGVIETQYF. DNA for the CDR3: TGTGCCAGCAGCCCCAGACTAGCGGGAGGAGTAATAGAGACCCAGTACTTC.

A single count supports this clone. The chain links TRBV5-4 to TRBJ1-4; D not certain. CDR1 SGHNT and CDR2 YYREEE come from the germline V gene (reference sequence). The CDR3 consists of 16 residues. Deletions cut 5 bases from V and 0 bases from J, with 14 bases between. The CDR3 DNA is TGTGCCAGCAGATCCGCGCCGGATTCAACTAATGAAAAACTGTTTTTT. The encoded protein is CASRSAPDSTNEKLFF. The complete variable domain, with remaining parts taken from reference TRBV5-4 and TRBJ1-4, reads ETGVTQSPTHLIKTRGQQVTLRCSSQSGHNTVSWYQQALGQGPQFIFQYYREEENGRGNFPPRFSGLQFPNYSSELNVNALELDDSALYLCASRSAPDSTNEKLFFGSGTQLSVL.

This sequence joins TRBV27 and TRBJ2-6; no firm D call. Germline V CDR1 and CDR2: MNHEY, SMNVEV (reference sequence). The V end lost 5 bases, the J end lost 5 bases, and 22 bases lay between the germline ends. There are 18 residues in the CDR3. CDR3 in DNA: TGTGCCAGCAGTCGGTCAGACTGGCTACAAAGTCGGGCCAACGTCCTGACTTTC. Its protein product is CASSRSDWLQSRANVLTF.